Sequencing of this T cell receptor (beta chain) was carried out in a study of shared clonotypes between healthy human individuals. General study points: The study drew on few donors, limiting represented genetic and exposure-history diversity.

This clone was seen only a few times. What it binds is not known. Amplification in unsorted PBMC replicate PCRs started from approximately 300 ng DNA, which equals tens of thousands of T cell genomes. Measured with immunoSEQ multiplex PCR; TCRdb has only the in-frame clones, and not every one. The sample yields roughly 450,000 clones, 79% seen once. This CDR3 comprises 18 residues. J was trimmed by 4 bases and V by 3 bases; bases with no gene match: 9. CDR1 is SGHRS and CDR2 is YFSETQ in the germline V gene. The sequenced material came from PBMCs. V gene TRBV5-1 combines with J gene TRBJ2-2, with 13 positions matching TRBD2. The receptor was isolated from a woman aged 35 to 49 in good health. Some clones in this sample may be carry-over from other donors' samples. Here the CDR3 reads CASSSRTSGSVGTGELFF. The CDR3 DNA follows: TGCGCCAGCAGCTCCAGGACTAGCGGGAGCGTAGGCACCGGGGAGCTGTTTTTT.